The subject of this entry is one T cell receptor beta chain. Its antigen is not known. This sample is part of a study of graft-versus-host responses after intestinal transplantation. Study information: Among the recipients, transplants were multivisceral, liver-intestinal, or isolated intestinal. Anti-thymocyte globulin served as induction for all recipients, who then took tacrolimus and steroids for about 3 years. Findings of the study overall: High graft-versus-host to host-versus-graft clonal ratios were seen in allografts of patients with graft-donor T cell macrochimerism. There were GvH clones found in recipient marrow, and some of them appeared first in ileum or blood.

The ends were cut back, 4 bases at V and 7 bases at J, with 23 bases in the middle. Per germline, CDR1 SGHRS and CDR2 YFSETQ. CDR3 size: 16 residues. The protocol was immunoSEQ multiplex PCR, while the TCRdb copy is restricted to in-frame clones and leaves out a portion. Of about 82,000 clones listed, roughly 90% are singletons. The sequencing here drew on unstimulated CD4+ T cells sorted from spleen or lymph node cells, taken before transplant. The chain combines TRBV5-1 with TRBJ1-2; no clear D. The clonotype comes from a human donor who was the organ donor for an intestinal transplant. Here the CDR3 DNA reads TGCGCCAGCAGCCCAGTCGTTCCGGGCAGGACTGGTGGCTACACCTTC. Protein: CASSPVVPGRTGGYTF.